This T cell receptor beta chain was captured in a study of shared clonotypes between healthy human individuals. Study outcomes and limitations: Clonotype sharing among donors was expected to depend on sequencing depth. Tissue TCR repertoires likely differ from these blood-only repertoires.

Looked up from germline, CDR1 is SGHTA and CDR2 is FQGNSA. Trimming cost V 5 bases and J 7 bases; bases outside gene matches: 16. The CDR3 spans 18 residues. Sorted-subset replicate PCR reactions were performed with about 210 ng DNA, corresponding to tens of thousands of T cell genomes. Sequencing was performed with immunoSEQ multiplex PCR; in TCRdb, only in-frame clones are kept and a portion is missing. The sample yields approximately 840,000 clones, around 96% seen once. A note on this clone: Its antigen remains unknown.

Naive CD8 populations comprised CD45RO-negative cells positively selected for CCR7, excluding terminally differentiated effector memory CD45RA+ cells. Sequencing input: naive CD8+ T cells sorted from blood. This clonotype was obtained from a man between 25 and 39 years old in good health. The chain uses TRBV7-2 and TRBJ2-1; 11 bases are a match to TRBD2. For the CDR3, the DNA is TGTGCCAGCAGCGAGGAACTAGCGGGAGTTTTGCCGGGGAATGAGCAGTTCTTC. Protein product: CASSEELAGVLPGNEQFF.